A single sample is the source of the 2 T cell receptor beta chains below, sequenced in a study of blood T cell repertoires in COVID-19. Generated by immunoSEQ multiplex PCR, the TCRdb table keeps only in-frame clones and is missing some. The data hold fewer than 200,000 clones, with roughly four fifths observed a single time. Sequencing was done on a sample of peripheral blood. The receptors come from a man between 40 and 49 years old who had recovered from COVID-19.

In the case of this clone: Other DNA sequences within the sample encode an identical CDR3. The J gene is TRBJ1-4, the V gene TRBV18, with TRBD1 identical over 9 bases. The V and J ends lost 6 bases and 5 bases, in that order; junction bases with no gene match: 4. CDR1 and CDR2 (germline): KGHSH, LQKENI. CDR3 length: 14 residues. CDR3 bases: TGTGCCAGCTCGCCCGACAGGGGGAATGAAAAACTGTTTTTT. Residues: CASSPDRGNEKLFF.

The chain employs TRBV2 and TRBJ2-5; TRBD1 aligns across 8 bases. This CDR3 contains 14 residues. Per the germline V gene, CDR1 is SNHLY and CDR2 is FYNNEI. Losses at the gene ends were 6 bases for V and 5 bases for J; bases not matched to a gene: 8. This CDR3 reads CASSGQGLGETQYF. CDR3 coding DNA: TGTGCCAGCAGCGGACAGGGATTAGGGGAGACCCAGTACTTC.